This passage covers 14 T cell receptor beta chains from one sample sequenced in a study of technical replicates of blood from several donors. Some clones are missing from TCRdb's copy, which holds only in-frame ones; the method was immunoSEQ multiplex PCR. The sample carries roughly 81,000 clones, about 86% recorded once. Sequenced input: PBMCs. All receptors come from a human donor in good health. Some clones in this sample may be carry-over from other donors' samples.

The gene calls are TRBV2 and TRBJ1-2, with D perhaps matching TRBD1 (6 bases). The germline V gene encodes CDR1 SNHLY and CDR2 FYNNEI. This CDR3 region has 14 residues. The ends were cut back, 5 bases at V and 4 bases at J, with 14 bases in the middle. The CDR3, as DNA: TGTGCCAGCAGTTTACAGGGAGTTACCTATGGCTACACCTTC. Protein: CASSLQGVTYGYTF.

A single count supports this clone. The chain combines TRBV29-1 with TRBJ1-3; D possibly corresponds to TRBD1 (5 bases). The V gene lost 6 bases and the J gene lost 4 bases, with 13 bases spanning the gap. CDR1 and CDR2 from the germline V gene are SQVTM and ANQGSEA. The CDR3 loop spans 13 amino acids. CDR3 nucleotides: TGCAGCGTGAAATCAGGGTCCGGAAACACCATATATTTT. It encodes CSVKSGSGNTIYF.

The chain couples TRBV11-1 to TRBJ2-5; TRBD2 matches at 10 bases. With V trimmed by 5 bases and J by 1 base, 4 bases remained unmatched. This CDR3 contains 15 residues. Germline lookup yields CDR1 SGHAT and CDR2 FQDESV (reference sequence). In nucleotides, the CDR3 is TGTGCCAGCAGCACTAGCGGGGCGTCCCAAGAGACCCAGTACTTC. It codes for CASSTSGASQETQYF.

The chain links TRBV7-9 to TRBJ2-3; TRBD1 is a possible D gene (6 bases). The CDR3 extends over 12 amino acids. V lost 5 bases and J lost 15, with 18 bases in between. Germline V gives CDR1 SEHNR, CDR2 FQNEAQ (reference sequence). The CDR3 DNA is TGTGCCAGCAGCCCACAGGGTGATACGAAATATTTT. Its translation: CASSPQGDTKYF. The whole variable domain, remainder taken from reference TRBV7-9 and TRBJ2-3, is DTGVSQNPRHKITKRGQNVTFRCDPISEHNRLYWYRQTLGQGPEFLTYFQNEAQLEKSRLLSDRFSAERPKGSFSTLEIQRTEQGDSAMYLCASSPQGDTKYFGPGTRLTVL.

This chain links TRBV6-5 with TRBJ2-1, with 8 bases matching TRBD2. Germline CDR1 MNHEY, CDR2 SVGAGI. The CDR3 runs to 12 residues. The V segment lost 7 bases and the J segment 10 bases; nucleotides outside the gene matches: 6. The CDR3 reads CASTKGGGEQFF. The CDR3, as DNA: TGTGCCAGCACCAAAGGCGGGGGGGAGCAGTTCTTC.

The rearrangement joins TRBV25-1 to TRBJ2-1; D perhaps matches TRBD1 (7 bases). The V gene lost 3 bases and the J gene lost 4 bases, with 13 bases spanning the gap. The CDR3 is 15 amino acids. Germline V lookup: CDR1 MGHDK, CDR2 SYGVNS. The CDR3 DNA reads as TGTGCCAGCAGTGACTCACAGGGGAGGTACAATGAGCAGTTCTTC. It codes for CASSDSQGRYNEQFF.

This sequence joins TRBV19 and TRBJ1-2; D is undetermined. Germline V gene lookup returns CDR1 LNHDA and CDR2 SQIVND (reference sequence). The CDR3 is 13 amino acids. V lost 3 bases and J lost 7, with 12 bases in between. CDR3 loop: CASSIYSKPGYTF. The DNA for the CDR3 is TGTGCCAGTAGTATTTACAGCAAACCTGGCTACACCTTC.

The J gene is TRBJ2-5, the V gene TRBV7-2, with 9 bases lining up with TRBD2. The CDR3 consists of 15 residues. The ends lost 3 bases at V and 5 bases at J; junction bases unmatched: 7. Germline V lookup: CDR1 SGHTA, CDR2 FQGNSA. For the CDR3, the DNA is TGTGCCAGCAGCTTTTCCCGCGGGGGGGCGGAGACCCAGTACTTC. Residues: CASSFSRGGAETQYF.

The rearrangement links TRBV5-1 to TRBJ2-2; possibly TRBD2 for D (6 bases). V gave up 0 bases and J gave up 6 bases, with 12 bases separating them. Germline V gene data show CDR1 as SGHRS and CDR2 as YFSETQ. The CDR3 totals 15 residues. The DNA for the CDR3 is TGCGCCAGCAGCTTGGACGCGGGGAGCCCCGGGGAGCTGTTTTTT. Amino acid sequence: CASSLDAGSPGELFF. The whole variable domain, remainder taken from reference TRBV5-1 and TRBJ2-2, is KAGVTQTPRYLIKTRGQQVTLSCSPISGHRSVSWYQQTPGQGLQFLFEYFSETQRNKGNFPGRFSGRQFSNSRSEMNVSTLELGDSALYLCASSLDAGSPGELFFGEGSRLTVL.

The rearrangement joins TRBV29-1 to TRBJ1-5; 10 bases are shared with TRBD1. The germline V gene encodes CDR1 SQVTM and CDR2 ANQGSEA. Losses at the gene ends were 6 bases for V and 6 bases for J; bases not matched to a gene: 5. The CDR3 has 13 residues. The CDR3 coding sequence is TGCAGCGTCGGACAGGGGGTGGGTCAGCCCCAGCATTTT. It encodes CSVGQGVGQPQHF.

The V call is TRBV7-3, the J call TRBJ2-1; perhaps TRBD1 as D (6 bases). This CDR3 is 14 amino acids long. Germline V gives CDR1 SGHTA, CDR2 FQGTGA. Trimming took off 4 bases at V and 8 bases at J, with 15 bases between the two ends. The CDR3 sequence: CASSSGLEGDEQFF. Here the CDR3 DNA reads TGTGCCAGCAGCTCCGGCCTCGAGGGGGATGAGCAGTTCTTC.

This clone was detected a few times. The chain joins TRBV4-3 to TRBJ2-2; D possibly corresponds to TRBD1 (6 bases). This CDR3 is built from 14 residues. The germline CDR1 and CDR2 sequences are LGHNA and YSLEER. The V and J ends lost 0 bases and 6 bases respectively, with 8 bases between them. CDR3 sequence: CASSQDWTAGELFF. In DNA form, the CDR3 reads TGCGCCAGCAGCCAAGATTGGACAGCCGGGGAGCTGTTTTTT.

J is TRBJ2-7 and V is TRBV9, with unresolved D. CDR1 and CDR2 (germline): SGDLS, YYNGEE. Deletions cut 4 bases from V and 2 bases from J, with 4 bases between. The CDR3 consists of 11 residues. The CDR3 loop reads CASSFTYEQYF. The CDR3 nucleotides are TGTGCCAGCAGCTTTACCTACGAGCAGTACTTC.

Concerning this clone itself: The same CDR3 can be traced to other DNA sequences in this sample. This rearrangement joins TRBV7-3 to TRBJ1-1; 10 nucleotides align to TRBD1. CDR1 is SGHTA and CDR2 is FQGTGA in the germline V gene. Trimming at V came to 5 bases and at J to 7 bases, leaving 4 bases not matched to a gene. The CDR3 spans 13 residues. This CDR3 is CASSRQGASEAFF. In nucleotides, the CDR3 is TGTGCCAGCAGCCGACAGGGGGCTAGTGAAGCTTTCTTT.